Listed below are T cell receptor beta chains from one sample, sequenced in a study of CD8 T cells in Susac syndrome. TCRdb re-called the immunoSEQ multiplex PCR reads with MiXCR, one entry per CDR3 protein. This table holds about 240,000 distinct CDR3 sequences, approximately 95% found once. The source material was CD4+ T cells from PBMCs. These receptors all come from a human donor with Susac syndrome. Each CDR3 is given with its conserved first and last residue. The D gene is left open where the match is weak. Size values are once, few and many counts, or a class for expanded clones, and some rows have none.

CDR3 DNA	CDR3 protein	V gene	J gene	D gene	clone size
TGTGCCAGCAGCCAAACGACAGGGAGCGACTACACCTTC	CASSQTTGSDYTF	TRBV16	TRBJ1-2	TRBD1	.
TGTGCCAGCTCACCACCGGTGGCGATGACAGATACGCAGTATTTT	CASSPPVAMTDTQYF	TRBV18	TRBJ2-3	.	once
TGTGCCAGCAGCGTAGGGGTGGGCAATCAGCCCCAGCATTTT	CASSVGVGNQPQHF	TRBV9	TRBJ1-5	.	.
TGCAGTGCTAGGGTCCGGGATGCTTACGAGCAGTACTTC	CSARVRDAYEQYF	TRBV20-1	TRBJ2-7	.	.
TGTGCTAGTGGTTTTCCTTCGTCGGCATATGGCTACACCTTC	CASGFPSSAYGYTF	TRBV12-5	TRBJ1-2	.	.
TGTGCCAGCAGCGTAGAGGGGTTTGTAGAGCAGTACTTC	CASSVEGFVEQYF	TRBV9	TRBJ2-7	.	once
TGTGCCAGCAGCTTAGAGGGTCGGGGGACTATTACTGAAGCTTTCTTT	CASSLEGRGTITEAFF	TRBV7-8	TRBJ1-1	.	.
TGTGCCAGCAGTTTGACAGGACTCAATCAGCCCCAGCATTTT	CASSLTGLNQPQHF	TRBV2	TRBJ1-5	.	.
TGTGCCAGCAGTCTCCAGGGTGAGCGCTCCTACGAGCAGTACTTC	CASSLQGERSYEQYF	TRBV25-1	TRBJ2-7	.	.
TGTGCCAGCAGTGACCGGGACACAAACACCGGGGAGCTGTTTTTT	CASSDRDTNTGELFF	TRBV27	TRBJ2-2	.	.
TGTGCCAGCGCTAGCGGCCCCCTACGCGAGCAGTACTTC	CASASGPLREQYF	TRBV28	TRBJ2-7	TRBD2	once
TGCAGTGCTAGAACCGCGGGCTACGAGCAGTACTTC	CSARTAGYEQYF	TRBV20-1	TRBJ2-7	.	.
TGCAGCGTTCAATCCCCTTACGAGCAGTACTTC	CSVQSPYEQYF	TRBV29-1	TRBJ2-7	.	.
TGCAGCGTTGCGGGTAGACTAGTAGATAGGGGTGAGCAGTTCTTC	CSVAGRLVDRGEQFF	TRBV29-1	TRBJ2-1	.	.
TGTGCCAGCAGCCAGGGGATTTTATCAACCGGGGAGCTGTTTTTT	CASSQGILSTGELFF	TRBV3-1	TRBJ2-2	.	.
TGCAGCGCAACCCCTAGCGGTATCTCCCGGACCCAGTACTTC	CSATPSGISRTQYF	TRBV29-1	TRBJ2-5	TRBD2	.
TGTGCCACCGGACAGACTGAAGCTTTCTTT	CATGQTEAFF	TRBV12-3/TRBV12-4	TRBJ1-1	.	.
TGCAGTGCTACTAAAGGGACAGCCCTATCCTACAATGAGCAGTTCTTC	CSATKGTALSYNEQFF	TRBV20-1	TRBJ2-1	TRBD1	.
TGCGCCAGCAGCTTGGCGGGACCGATTGGCTACACCTTC	CASSLAGPIGYTF	TRBV5-1	TRBJ1-2	.	.
TGCAGCGTTGCCGGGACAGGGGGCGCGTGGACTGAAGCTTTCTTT	CSVAGTGGAWTEAFF	TRBV29-1	TRBJ1-1	TRBD1	.
TGTGCCTGGACCCCCTCCGTGAGTAGAGATACGCAGTATTTT	CAWTPSVSRDTQYF	TRBV30	TRBJ2-3	.	.
TGTGCCAGCAGCTTAAGGGTGGGACTAGCGGGAGTTAAGTCCTACAATGAGCAGTTCTTC	CASSLRVGLAGVKSYNEQFF	TRBV11-1	TRBJ2-1	TRBD2	.
TGTGCCAGCAGCCGGGGGGGCTCGGGCGGATTTTCCTACAATGAGCAGTTCTTC	CASSRGGSGGFSYNEQFF	TRBV6-1	TRBJ2-1	TRBD2	.
TGTGCCAGCAGCAAAGGCGGCGGGAGATTGAAAAATGAGCAGTTCTTC	CASSKGGGRLKNEQFF	TRBV3-1	TRBJ2-1	TRBD2	.
TGTGCCAGCAGACCCGCGACAGGGTACTATGGCTACACCTTC	CASRPATGYYGYTF	TRBV6-6	TRBJ1-2	TRBD1	.
TGTGCCACCAGCACTGGACTAGCGGGGGTGGGGGATGAGCAGTTCTTC	CATSTGLAGVGDEQFF	TRBV15	TRBJ2-1	TRBD2	.
TGTGCCAGCAGGAACCGCGGTTCGCTAGCGCCGACGGCCCAGTACTTC	CASRNRGSLAPTAQYF	TRBV28	TRBJ2-5	.	.
TGTGCCAGCAGCTTGGGACAGGGGGCCTTCGGGCGCGAGCAGTACTTC	CASSLGQGAFGREQYF	TRBV7-6	TRBJ2-7	TRBD1	.
TGTGCCACCAGTGATTTGGGACTAGCGGGAGGTGAGCAGTTCTTC	CATSDLGLAGGEQFF	TRBV24-1	TRBJ2-1	TRBD2	.
TGTGCCATCAGTGTACAGGGGGCAGATACGCAGTATTTT	CAISVQGADTQYF	TRBV10-3	TRBJ2-3	TRBD1	.
TGCAGTGCTAAAAGACAGGGCCTCACAGATACGCAGTATTTT	CSAKRQGLTDTQYF	TRBV20-1	TRBJ2-3	TRBD1	.
TGCGCCAGCAGCTTGGTCTCGACTAGCGGCACAGATACGCAGTATTTT	CASSLVSTSGTDTQYF	TRBV5-1	TRBJ2-3	TRBD2	.
TGTGCCAGCACGACAAATTCTGAGCAGTTCTTC	CASTTNSEQFF	TRBV6-2/TRBV6-3	TRBJ2-1	.	.
TGTGCCAGCAGCCAGGCCGGGACAGCTTGGGTTGATGGCTACACCTTC	CASSQAGTAWVDGYTF	TRBV5-6	TRBJ1-2	TRBD1	.
TGCGCCAGCAGCTTGGCCTCCAGCGGTGGCTCCTACGAGCAGTACTTC	CASSLASSGGSYEQYF	TRBV5-1	TRBJ2-7	.	.
TGTGCCAGCAGTTTACAGCCGAACACTGAAGCTTTCTTT	CASSLQPNTEAFF	TRBV6-5	TRBJ1-1	.	.
TGTGCCAGCTCACCCAAAAGAGGGGGGGAGTCTGAAGCTTTCTTT	CASSPKRGGESEAFF	TRBV18	TRBJ1-1	.	.
TGTGCCAGCAGCGTAATTAGCGGGAGAACCCAAGAGACCCAGTACTTC	CASSVISGRTQETQYF	TRBV9	TRBJ2-5	TRBD2	.
TGTGCCAGCAGTCCCTGGACAGGGCCTGGAAACACCATATATTTT	CASSPWTGPGNTIYF	TRBV6-5	TRBJ1-3	TRBD1	.
TGTGCCAGCAGCCAAGATGGCCAGGGGGGGTACTTC	CASSQDGQGGYF	TRBV3-1	TRBJ2-5	.	.
TGCAGCGGGGAGAAGGGCAACTATGGCTACACCTTC	CSGEKGNYGYTF	TRBV29-1	TRBJ1-2	.	.
TGTGCCAGCAGCTTCCCGGGGGGCGCCCCTGGAAACACCATATATTTT	CASSFPGGAPGNTIYF	TRBV13	TRBJ1-3	.	.
TGCGCCAGCAGCTTGGGGGGGGCGCCAGATACGCAGTATTTT	CASSLGGAPDTQYF	TRBV5-1	TRBJ2-3	.	.
TGTGCCAGCTCACCACCCTTCCCAGGCTCCTACAATGAGCAGTTCTTC	CASSPPFPGSYNEQFF	TRBV18	TRBJ2-1	.	.
TGCAGTGCTAGCCGGCGGGAGGCAGATGGGGATACGCAGTATTTT	CSASRREADGDTQYF	TRBV20-1	TRBJ2-3	TRBD2	.
TGTGCCAGCTCACTATATCAGGGCGAGACTGAAGCTTTCTTT	CASSLYQGETEAFF	TRBV18	TRBJ1-1	.	.
TGCAGTGCTAGTACAGGGTGGGACGGCTACACCTTC	CSASTGWDGYTF	TRBV20-1	TRBJ1-2	.	.
TGTGCCAGCAGTTACTCGAACCCCTACTATGGCTACACCTTC	CASSYSNPYYGYTF	TRBV6-6	TRBJ1-2	.	.
TGTGCCAGCAGCTTAGATCGTCGGGTGGCGGGAGGGTCCGCTGCAAATGAGCAGTTCTTC	CASSLDRRVAGGSAANEQFF	TRBV11-3	TRBJ2-1	TRBD2	.
TGCGCCAGCAGCCAACGGGACCAGCGCTACACCTTC	CASSQRDQRYTF	TRBV5-1	TRBJ1-2	.	.
TGTGCTAGTGGTTTGGAGGACAGGGGAAATCAGCCCCAGCATTTT	CASGLEDRGNQPQHF	TRBV12-5	TRBJ1-5	TRBD1	.
TGTGCCAGCATCTCGGGACAGGGAGGTCCTGGCTACACCTTC	CASISGQGGPGYTF	TRBV28	TRBJ1-2	TRBD1	.
TGTGCCTGGAGTCCATACACTACCGGGACTAGCGGGAGCCCCTACGAGCAGTACTTC	CAWSPYTTGTSGSPYEQYF	TRBV30	TRBJ2-7	TRBD2	.
TGCGCCAGCAGCTCTGGGACTAGCGGCTACGAGCAGTACTTC	CASSSGTSGYEQYF	TRBV5-1	TRBJ2-7	TRBD2	.
TGTGCCAGCAGCGTAAGCGTCGAGAACACTGAAGCTTTCTTT	CASSVSVENTEAFF	TRBV9	TRBJ1-1	.	.
TGTGCCAGCAGTGTAGGGACAGGATCGAGGGAGCAGTACTTC	CASSVGTGSREQYF	TRBV25-1	TRBJ2-7	TRBD1	once
TGTGCCAGCAGTTTCGGGCCAGGTACGAACACTGAAGCTTTCTTT	CASSFGPGTNTEAFF	TRBV28	TRBJ1-1	.	.
TGTGCCAGCAGCTTAGTACAAGCGGACGGGGGAGAGACCCAGTACTTC	CASSLVQADGGETQYF	TRBV11-2	TRBJ2-5	.	.
TGTGCCAGCAGTTCCTCGCGGGGGTTCGTCCCCTTCGAGCAGTACTTC	CASSSSRGFVPFEQYF	TRBV12-3/TRBV12-4	TRBJ2-7	TRBD2	.